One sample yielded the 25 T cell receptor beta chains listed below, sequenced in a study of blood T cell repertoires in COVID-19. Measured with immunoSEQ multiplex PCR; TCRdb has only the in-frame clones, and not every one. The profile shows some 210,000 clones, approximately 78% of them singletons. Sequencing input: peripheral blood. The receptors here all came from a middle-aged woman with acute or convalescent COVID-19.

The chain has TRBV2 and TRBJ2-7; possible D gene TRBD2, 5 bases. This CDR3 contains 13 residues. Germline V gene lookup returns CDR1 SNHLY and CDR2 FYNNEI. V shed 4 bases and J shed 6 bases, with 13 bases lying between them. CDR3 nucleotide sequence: TGTGCCAGCAGTGTGCGCGGTCGGGGCGAGCAGTACTTC. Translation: CASSVRGRGEQYF.

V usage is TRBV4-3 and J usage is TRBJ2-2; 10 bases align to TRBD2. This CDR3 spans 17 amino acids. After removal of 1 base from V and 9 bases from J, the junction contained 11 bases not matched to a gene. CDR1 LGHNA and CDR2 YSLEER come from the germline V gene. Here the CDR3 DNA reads TGCGCCAGCAGCCAAGGTCTAGCGGGAGCTTCGATCTGGGAGCTGTTTTTT. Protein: CASSQGLAGASIWELFF.

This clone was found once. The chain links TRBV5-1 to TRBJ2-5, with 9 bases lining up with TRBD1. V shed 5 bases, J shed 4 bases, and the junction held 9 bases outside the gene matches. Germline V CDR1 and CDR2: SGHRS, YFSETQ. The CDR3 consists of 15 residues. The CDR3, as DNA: TGCGCCAGCAGTACTACAGGGGGCTCGGGAGAGACCCAGTACTTC. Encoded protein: CASSTTGGSGETQYF.

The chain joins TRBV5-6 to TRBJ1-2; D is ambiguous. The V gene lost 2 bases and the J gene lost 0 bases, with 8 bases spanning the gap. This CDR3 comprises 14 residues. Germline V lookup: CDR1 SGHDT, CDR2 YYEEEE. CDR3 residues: CASSFRGSNYGYTF. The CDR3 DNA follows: TGTGCCAGCAGCTTCCGGGGTTCTAACTATGGCTACACCTTC.

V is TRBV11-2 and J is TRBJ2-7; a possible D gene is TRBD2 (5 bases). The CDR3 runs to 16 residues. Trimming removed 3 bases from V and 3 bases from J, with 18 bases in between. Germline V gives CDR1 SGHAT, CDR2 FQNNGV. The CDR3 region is CASSFSGIGGVYEQYF. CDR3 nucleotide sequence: TGTGCCAGCAGCTTCTCCGGGATTGGTGGGGTCTACGAGCAGTACTTC.

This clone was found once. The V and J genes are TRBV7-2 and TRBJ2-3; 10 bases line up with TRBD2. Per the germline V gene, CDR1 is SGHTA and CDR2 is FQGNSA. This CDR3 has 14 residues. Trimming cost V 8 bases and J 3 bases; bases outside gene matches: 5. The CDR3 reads CASGGLARTDTQYF. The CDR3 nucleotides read TGTGCCAGCGGGGGACTAGCGCGTACAGATACGCAGTATTTT. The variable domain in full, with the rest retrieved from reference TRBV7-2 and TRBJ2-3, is GAGVSQSPSNKVTEKGKDVELRCDPISGHTALYWYRQSLGQGLEFLIYFQGNSAPDKSGLPSDRFSAERTGGSVSTLTIQRTQQEDSAVYLCASGGLARTDTQYFGPGTRLTVL.

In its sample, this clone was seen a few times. CDR3 sequence reads: CASSPGRDIYGYTF. The CDR3 bases are TGTGCCAGCTCACCAGGAAGGGACATCTATGGCTACACCTTC. The rearrangement links TRBV18 to TRBJ1-2, with D possibly being TRBD1 (6 bases). The CDR3 consists of 14 residues. Germline V lookup: CDR1 KGHSH, CDR2 LQKENI. V lost 2 bases, J lost 4 bases, and 11 bases lay in between.

The DNA of the CDR3 is TGTGCCAGCAGCTTGGAATTTGAGGCTTCCCGCCACGAGCAGTACTTC. Translated: CASSLEFEASRHEQYF. V usage is TRBV5-4 and J usage is TRBJ2-7; unclear D gene. Germline CDR1 and CDR2: SGHNT and YYREEE (reference sequence). With 0 bases removed from V and 5 bases from J, the gap between germline ends came to 18 bases. The CDR3 is 16 residues long.

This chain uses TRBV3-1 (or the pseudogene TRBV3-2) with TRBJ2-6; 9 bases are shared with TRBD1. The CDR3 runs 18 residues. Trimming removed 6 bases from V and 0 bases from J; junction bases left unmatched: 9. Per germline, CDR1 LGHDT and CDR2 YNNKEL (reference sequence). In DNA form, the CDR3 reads TGTGCCAGCAGAAAACAGGGGGCAGGGCTCTCTGGGGCCAACGTCCTGACTTTC. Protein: CASRKQGAGLSGANVLTF.

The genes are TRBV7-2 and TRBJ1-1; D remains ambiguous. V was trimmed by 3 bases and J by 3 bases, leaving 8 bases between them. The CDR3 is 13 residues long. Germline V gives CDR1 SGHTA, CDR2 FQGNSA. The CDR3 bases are TGTGCCAGCAGCTTCATTCGGGACACTGAAGCTTTCTTT. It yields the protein CASSFIRDTEAFF. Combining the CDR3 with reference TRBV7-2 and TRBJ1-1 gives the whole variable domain GAGVSQSPSNKVTEKGKDVELRCDPISGHTALYWYRQSLGQGLEFLIYFQGNSAPDKSGLPSDRFSAERTGGSVSTLTIQRTQQEDSAVYLCASSFIRDTEAFFGQGTRLTVV.

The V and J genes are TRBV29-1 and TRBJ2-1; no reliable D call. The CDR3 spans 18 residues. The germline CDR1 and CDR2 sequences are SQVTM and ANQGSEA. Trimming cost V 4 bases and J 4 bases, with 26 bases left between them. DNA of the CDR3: TGCAGCGTTGCGCCTAGAAGCAGTCTCAAAACAAGATACAATGAGCAGTTCTTC. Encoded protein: CSVAPRSSLKTRYNEQFF.

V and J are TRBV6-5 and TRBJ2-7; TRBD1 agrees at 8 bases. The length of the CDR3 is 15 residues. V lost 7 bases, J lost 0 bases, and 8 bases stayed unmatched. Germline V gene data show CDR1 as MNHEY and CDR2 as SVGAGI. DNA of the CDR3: TGTGCCAGCACCTTCAGGGGGCCTCTCTCCTACGAGCAGTACTTC. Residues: CASTFRGPLSYEQYF.

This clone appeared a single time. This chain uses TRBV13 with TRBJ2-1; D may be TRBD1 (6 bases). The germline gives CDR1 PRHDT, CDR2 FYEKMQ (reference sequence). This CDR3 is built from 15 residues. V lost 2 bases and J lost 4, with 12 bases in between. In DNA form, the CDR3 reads TGTGCCAGCAGCTTAACCAGGGGATTATACAATGAGCAGTTCTTC. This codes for CASSLTRGLYNEQFF.

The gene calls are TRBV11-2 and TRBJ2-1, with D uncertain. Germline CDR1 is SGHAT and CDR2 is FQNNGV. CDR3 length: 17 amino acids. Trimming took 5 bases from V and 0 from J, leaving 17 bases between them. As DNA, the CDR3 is TGTGCCAGCAGCCCATGGAGTAGCACCTCCTCCTACAATGAGCAGTTCTTC. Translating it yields CASSPWSSTSSYNEQFF.

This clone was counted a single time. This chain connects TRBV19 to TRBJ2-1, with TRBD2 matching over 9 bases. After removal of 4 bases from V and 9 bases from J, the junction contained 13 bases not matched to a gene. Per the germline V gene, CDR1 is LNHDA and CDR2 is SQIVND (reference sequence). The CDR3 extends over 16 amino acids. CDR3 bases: TGTGCCAGTAGTAGCGGAATGGCGGGGGGGCCGGCTGAGCAGTTCTTC. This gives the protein CASSSGMAGGPAEQFF.

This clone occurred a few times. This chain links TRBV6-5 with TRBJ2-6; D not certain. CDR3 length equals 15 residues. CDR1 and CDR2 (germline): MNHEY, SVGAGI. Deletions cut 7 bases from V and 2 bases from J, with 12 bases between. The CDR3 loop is CASTWRKAGANVLTF. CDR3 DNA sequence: TGTGCCAGCACTTGGCGGAAGGCTGGGGCCAACGTCCTGACTTTC.

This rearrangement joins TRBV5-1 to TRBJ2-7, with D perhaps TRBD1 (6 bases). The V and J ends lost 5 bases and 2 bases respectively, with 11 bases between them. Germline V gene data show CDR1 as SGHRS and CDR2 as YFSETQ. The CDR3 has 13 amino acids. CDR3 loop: CASRRTATYEQYF. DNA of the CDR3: TGCGCCAGCAGACGGACAGCGACCTACGAGCAGTACTTC.

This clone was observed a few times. CDR3 sequence: CASSHGHQEAFF. The CDR3, as DNA: TGTGCCAGCAGCCATGGACATCAGGAAGCTTTCTTT. The chain combines TRBV3-1 (or the pseudogene TRBV3-2) with TRBJ1-1; a weak D match, TRBD1 (5 bases). Germline V gene sequence: CDR1 LGHDT, CDR2 YNNKEL (reference sequence). The length of the CDR3 is 12 residues. With 3 bases removed from V and 8 bases from J, the gap between germline ends came to 10 bases.

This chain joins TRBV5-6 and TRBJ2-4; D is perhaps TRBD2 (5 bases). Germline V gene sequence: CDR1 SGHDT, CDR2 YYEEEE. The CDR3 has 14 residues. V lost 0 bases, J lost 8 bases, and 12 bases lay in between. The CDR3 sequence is CASSLVSGSDIQYF. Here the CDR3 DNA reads TGTGCCAGCAGCTTGGTATCGGGGTCAGACATTCAGTACTTC.

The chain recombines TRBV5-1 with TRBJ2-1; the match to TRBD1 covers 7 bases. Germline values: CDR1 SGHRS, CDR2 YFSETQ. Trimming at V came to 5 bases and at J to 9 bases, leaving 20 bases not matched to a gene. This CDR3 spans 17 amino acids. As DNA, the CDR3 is TGCGCCAGCAGGCTTGGGCCTGGGTTAGGGGGCTCGGGTGAGCAGTTCTTC. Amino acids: CASRLGPGLGGSGEQFF. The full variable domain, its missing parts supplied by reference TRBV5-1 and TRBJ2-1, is KAGVTQTPRYLIKTRGQQVTLSCSPISGHRSVSWYQQTPGQGLQFLFEYFSETQRNKGNFPGRFSGRQFSNSRSEMNVSTLELGDSALYLCASRLGPGLGGSGEQFFGPGTRLTVL.

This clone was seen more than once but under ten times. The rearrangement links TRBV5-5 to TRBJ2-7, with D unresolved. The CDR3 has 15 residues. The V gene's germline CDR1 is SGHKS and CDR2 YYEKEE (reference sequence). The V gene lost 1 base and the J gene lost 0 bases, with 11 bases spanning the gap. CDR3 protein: CASSLFLGYSYEQYF. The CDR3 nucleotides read TGTGCCAGCAGCTTGTTCCTCGGGTACTCCTACGAGCAGTACTTC.

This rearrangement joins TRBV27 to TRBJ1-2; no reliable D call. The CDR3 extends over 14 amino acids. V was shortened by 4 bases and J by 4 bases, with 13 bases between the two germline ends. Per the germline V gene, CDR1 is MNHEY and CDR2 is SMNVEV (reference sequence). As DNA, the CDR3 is TGTGCCAGCAGTTCCCTAGCAGATCTCTATGGCTACACCTTC. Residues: CASSSLADLYGYTF.

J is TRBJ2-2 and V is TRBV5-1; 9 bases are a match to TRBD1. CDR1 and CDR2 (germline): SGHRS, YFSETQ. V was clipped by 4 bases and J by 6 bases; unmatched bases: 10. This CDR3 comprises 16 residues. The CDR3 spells CASSAETGGRAGELFF. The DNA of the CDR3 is TGCGCCAGCAGCGCCGAGACAGGGGGAAGGGCCGGGGAGCTGTTTTTT.

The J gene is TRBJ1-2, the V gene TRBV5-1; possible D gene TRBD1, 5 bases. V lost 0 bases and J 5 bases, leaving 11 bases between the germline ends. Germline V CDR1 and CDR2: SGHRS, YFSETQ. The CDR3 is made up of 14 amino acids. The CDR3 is CASSLVPGMYGYTF. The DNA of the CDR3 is TGCGCCAGCAGCTTGGTTCCAGGGATGTATGGCTACACCTTC. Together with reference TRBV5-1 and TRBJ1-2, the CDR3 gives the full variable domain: KAGVTQTPRYLIKTRGQQVTLSCSPISGHRSVSWYQQTPGQGLQFLFEYFSETQRNKGNFPGRFSGRQFSNSRSEMNVSTLELGDSALYLCASSLVPGMYGYTFGSGTRLTVV.

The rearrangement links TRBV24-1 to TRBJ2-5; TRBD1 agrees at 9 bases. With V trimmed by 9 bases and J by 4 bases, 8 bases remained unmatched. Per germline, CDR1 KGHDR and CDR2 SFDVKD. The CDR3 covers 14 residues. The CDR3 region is CATANTGGGETQYF. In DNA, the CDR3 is TGTGCCACCGCCAATACAGGGGGCGGAGAGACCCAGTACTTC.